This T cell receptor beta chain is drawn from a study of T cells in Graves' hyperthyroidism and ophthalmopathy. This clonotype was observed many times. Hyperthyroidism had been newly diagnosed in patients aged 18 to 65, and its duration was under 2 months. V was clipped by 1 base and J by 3 bases, with 22 bases between them. This CDR3 region has 17 residues. The germline V gene has CDR1 GTSNPN and CDR2 SVGIG (reference sequence). Amplification yielded TCR beta CDR3 regions, with RNA transcripts as the source. RT-PCR in the first round (using the HTBI primer set) targeted the TCR CDR3. TCRdb passed the multiplex PCR reads through MiXCR, listing each CDR3 protein once. The sample lists approximately 740,000 distinct CDR3 sequences, 13% to 15% seen once, with 10% in the top ten.

Sample: blood. The clonotype comes from a woman aged 18-29 years with Graves' hyperthyroidism. The rearrangement links TRBV30 to TRBJ2-7, with a tentative D call TRBD2 (6 bases). The CDR3 sequence is CAWSGSHPDGGYYEQYF. The CDR3 nucleotides read TGTGCCTGGAGTGGATCACACCCGGACGGAGGGTACTACGAGCAGTACTTC.